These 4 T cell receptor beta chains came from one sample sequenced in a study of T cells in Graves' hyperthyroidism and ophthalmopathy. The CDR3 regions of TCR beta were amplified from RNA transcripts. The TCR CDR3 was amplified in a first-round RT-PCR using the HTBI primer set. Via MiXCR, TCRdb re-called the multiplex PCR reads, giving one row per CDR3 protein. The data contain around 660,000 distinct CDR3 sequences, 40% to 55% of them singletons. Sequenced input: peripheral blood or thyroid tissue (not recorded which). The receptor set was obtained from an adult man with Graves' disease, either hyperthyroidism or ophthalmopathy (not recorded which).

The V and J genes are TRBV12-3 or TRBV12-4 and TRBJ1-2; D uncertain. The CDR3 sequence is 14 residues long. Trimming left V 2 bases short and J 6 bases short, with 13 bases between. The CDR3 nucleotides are TGTGCCAGCAGTTTAAACCCGGGAATGGATGGCTACACCTTC. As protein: CASSLNPGMDGYTF.

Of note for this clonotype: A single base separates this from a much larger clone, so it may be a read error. CDR3 loop: CSVVVVGAEAFF. The CDR3 DNA reads as TGCAGCGTTGTGGTCGTCGGCGCTGAAGCTTTCTTT. The J gene is TRBJ1-1, the V gene TRBV29-1; unclear D gene. Germline V gene data show CDR1 as SQVTM and CDR2 as ANQGSEA. Deletions cut 4 bases from V and 6 bases from J, with 12 bases between. This CDR3 contains 12 residues.

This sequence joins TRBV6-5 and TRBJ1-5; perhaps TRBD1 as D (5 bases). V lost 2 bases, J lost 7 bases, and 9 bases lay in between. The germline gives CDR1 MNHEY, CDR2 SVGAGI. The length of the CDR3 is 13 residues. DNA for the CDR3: TGTGCCAGCAGTTACGAACGGGACCAGCCCCAGCATTTT. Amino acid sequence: CASSYERDQPQHF.

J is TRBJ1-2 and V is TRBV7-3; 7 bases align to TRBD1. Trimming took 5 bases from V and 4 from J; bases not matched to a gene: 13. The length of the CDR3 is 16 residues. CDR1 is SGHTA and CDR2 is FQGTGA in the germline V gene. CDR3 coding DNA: TGTGCCAGCAGCGGGCGACGCCTGACAGGGATCTATGGCTACACCTTC. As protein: CASSGRRLTGIYGYTF.